Below, 10 T cell receptor beta chains from the same sample are listed, as sequenced in a study of sequential checkpoint blockade in melanoma. Treatment denoted: randomized to nivolumab then ipilimumab (arm A) or the reverse (arm B). Some clones are missing from TCRdb's copy, which holds only in-frame ones; the method was immunoSEQ multiplex PCR. The table has approximately 9,000 clones, roughly three fifths seen once; the top ten hold more than 35%. The material was CD8+ T cells sorted from blood (inferred from file names), obtained from a patient given nivolumab and ipilimumab in sequence. The receptor set was obtained from a human donor with melanoma.

This clone was counted only a few times. This same CDR3 is encoded by further DNA sequences in the sample. This chain links TRBV27 with TRBJ2-1; TRBD2 matches 8 bases. The germline V gene encodes CDR1 MNHEY and CDR2 SMNVEV (reference sequence). Germline trimming cut 6 bases from V and 0 bases from J; bases unmatched to any gene: 7. The CDR3 runs 16 residues. CDR3: CASSPSGGSSYNEQFF. The CDR3 coding sequence is TGTGCCAGCAGCCCCAGCGGGGGAAGCTCCTACAATGAGCAGTTCTTC.

The rearrangement links TRBV6-5 to TRBJ2-7; 7 nucleotides line up with TRBD1. The V gene's germline CDR1 is MNHEY and CDR2 SVGAGI. CDR3 size: 15 residues. J lost 7 bases, V lost 2 bases, and 11 bases had no gene match. The CDR3 spells CASSYEMDRMREQYF. The CDR3 DNA reads TGTGCCAGCAGTTACGAAATGGACAGGATGAGAGAGCAGTACTTC.

This clone was recorded a few times. This rearrangement joins TRBV5-8 to TRBJ2-5; 8 nucleotides match TRBD1. CDR3 length equals 13 residues. Looked up from germline, CDR1 is SGHTS and CDR2 is YDEGEE. The V gene end was trimmed by 3 bases and the J gene end by 4 bases; junction bases not matched to a gene: 2. This chain's CDR3 is CASSSDRVETQYF. The CDR3 DNA sequence: TGTGCCAGCAGCTCGGACAGGGTAGAGACCCAGTACTTC.

The chain is built from TRBV19 and TRBJ1-1; D is possibly TRBD1 (6 bases). Per germline, CDR1 LNHDA and CDR2 SQIVND (reference sequence). The CDR3 extends over 13 amino acids. Trimming shortened V by 5 bases and J by 5 bases, and 12 bases separated the two germline ends. CDR3 sequence (DNA): TGTGCCAGTAGTGCGGGGGCACGGACTGAAGCTTTCTTT. This codes for CASSAGARTEAFF.

Remarks on this clone: A far bigger clonotype differs at one base, so this is likely a read error. This specimen includes other DNA sequences encoding the same CDR3. The chain couples TRBV2 to TRBJ1-4; D perhaps matches TRBD1 (5 bases). Germline CDR1 is SNHLY and CDR2 is FYNNEI. There are 14 residues in the CDR3. CDR3 sequence reads: CASSAGFLNEKLFF. The CDR3 DNA follows: TGTGCCAGCAGCGCAGGGTTTCTGAATGAAAAGCTGTTTTTT.

This chain links TRBV5-1 with TRBJ2-1, with 7 bases identical to TRBD2. Per germline, CDR1 SGHRS and CDR2 YFSETQ. CDR3 size: 15 residues. The junction had 12 bases not matched to a gene; V was cut back by 5 bases and J by 7 bases. The CDR3 DNA reads TGCGCCAGCAGTGTGGTGGGGGAGGGCCGGAATGAGCAGTTCTTC. It codes for CASSVVGEGRNEQFF.

V and J are TRBV27 and TRBJ1-1; D ambiguous. V was shortened by 2 bases and J by 8 bases, with 15 bases between the two germline ends. Germline V CDR1 and CDR2: MNHEY, SMNVEV (reference sequence). The CDR3 has 14 amino acids. CDR3 coding DNA: TGTGCCAGCAGTTTAGATGGCAGAGGCGGAGAAGCTTTCTTT. The encoded protein is CASSLDGRGGEAFF.

This chain connects TRBV4-3 to TRBJ2-7, with TRBD1 matching 8 bases. CDR3 length equals 16 residues. Per the germline V gene, CDR1 is LGHNA and CDR2 is YSLEER. V shed 0 bases and J 3 bases; nucleotides not matched to a gene: 7. CDR3 protein: CASSQDQQGAYYEQYF. As DNA, the CDR3 is TGCGCCAGCAGCCAAGATCAGCAGGGGGCTTACTACGAGCAGTACTTC.

This chain connects TRBV9 to TRBJ1-4; 10 bases fit TRBD1. This CDR3 has 15 amino acids. Germline CDR1 SGDLS, CDR2 YYNGEE. The J segment lost 7 bases and the V segment lost 4 bases, leaving 7 bases of the junction unmatched. The CDR3, as DNA: TGTGCCAGCAGCTCTAGGGGACAGGGGACTGAAAAACTGTTTTTT. Translating gives CASSSRGQGTEKLFF.

This clone has a single count. The rearrangement links TRBV29-1 to TRBJ2-6; TRBD1 agrees at 10 bases. Germline values: CDR1 SQVTM, CDR2 ANQGSEA. V lost 4 bases and J lost 2; bases outside the gene matches: 8. The CDR3 runs to 17 residues. CDR3 region: CSVGDRGPIAGANVLTF. CDR3 nucleotides: TGCAGCGTTGGAGACAGGGGGCCAATCGCTGGGGCCAACGTCCTGACTTTC.